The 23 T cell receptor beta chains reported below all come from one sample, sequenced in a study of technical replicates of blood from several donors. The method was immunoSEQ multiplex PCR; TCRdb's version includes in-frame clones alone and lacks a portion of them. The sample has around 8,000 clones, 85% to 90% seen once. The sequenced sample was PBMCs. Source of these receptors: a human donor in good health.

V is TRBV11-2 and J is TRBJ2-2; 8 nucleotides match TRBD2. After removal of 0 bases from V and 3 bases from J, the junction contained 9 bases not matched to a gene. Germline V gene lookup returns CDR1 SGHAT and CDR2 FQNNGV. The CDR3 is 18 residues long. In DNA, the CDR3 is TGTGCCAGCAGCTTAGAACCGGGGCGAGCGGGGGACACCGGGGAGCTGTTTTTT. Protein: CASSLEPGRAGDTGELFF.

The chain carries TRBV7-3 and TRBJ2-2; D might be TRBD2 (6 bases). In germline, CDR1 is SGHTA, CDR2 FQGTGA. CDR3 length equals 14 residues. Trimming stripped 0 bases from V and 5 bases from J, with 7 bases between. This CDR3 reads CASSLTRETGELFF. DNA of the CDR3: TGTGCCAGCAGCTTAACTCGGGAGACCGGGGAGCTGTTTTTT. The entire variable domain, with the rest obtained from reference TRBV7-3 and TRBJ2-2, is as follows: GAGVSQTPSNKVTEKGKYVELRCDPISGHTALYWYRQSLGQGPEFLIYFQGTGAADDSGLPNDRFFAVRPEGSVSTLKIQRTERGDSAVYLCASSLTRETGELFFGEGSRLTVL.

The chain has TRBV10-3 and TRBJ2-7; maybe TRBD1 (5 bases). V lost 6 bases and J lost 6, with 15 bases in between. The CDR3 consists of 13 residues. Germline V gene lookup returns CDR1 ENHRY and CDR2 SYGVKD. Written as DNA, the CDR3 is TGTGCCATCAGCGGTAATACAGGTTCCGAGCAGTACTTC. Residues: CAISGNTGSEQYF.

CDR3 residues: CASSLVRVGELFF. CDR3 bases: TGTGCCAGCAGCTTAGTGCGGGTTGGGGAGCTGTTTTTT. The chain carries TRBV7-9 and TRBJ2-2; D perhaps matches TRBD2 (5 bases). The germline V and J ends were trimmed by 1 base and 8 bases, with 8 bases remaining between them. The CDR3 covers 13 residues. Germline V gene sequence: CDR1 SEHNR, CDR2 FQNEAQ (reference sequence).

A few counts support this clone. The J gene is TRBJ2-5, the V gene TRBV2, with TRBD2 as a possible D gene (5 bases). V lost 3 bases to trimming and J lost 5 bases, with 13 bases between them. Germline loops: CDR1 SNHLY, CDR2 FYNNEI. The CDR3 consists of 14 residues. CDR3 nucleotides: TGTGCCAGCAGTGAGGGGTGGGAGAGGGAGACCCAGTACTTC. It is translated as CASSEGWERETQYF.

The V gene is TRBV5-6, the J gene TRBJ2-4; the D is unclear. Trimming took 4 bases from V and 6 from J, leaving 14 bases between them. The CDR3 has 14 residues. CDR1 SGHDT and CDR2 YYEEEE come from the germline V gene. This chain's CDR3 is CASSPAGGGNIQYF. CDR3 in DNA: TGTGCCAGCAGCCCCGCCGGCGGCGGAAACATTCAGTACTTC.

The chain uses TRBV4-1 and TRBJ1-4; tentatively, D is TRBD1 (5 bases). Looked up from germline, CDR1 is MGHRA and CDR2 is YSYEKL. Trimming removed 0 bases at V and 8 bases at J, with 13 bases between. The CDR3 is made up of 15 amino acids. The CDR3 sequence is CASSQESGRGEKLFF. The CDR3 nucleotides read TGCGCCAGCAGCCAAGAATCAGGGAGGGGCGAAAAACTGTTTTTT.

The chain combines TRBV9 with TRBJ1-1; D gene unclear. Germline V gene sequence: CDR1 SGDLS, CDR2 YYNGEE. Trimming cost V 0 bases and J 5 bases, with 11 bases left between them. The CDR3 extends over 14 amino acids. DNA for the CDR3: TGTGCCAGCAGCGTAGAAGGAGGGCGGACTGAAGCTTTCTTT. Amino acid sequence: CASSVEGGRTEAFF.

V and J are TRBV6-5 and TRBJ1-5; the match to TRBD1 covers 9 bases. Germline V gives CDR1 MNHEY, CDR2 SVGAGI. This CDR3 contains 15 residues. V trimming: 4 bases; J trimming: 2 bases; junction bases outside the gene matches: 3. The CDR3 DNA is TGTGCCAGCAGTTCCCGGACAGGGGGCAATCAGCCCCAGCATTTT. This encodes CASSSRTGGNQPQHF.

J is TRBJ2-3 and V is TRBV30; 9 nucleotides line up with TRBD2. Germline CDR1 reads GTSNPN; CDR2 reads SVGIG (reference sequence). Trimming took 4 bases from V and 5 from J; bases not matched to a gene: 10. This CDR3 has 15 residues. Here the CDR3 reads CAWKSPGTSLDTQYF. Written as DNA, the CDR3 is TGTGCCTGGAAATCCCCCGGGACTAGCCTAGATACGCAGTATTTT.

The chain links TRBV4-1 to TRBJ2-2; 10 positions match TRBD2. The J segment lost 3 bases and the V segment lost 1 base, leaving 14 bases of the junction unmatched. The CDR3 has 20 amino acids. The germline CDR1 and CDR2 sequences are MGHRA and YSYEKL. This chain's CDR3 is CASSQASRESGLADTGELFF. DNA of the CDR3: TGCGCCAGCAGCCAAGCTTCGAGGGAGAGTGGACTAGCGGACACCGGGGAGCTGTTTTTT.

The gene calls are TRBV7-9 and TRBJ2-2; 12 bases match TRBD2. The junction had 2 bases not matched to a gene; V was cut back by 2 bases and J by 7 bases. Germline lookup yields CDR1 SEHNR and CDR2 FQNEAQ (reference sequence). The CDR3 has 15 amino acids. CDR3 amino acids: CASSLRTSGIGELFF. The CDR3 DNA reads TGTGCCAGCAGCTTAAGGACTAGCGGGATCGGGGAGCTGTTTTTT.

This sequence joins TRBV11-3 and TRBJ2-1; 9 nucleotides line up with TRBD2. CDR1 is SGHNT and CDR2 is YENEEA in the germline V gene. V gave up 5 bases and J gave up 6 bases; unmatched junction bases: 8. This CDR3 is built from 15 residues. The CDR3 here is CASSPGISGSNEQFF. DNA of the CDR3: TGTGCCAGCAGCCCTGGGATTAGCGGGAGCAATGAGCAGTTCTTC.

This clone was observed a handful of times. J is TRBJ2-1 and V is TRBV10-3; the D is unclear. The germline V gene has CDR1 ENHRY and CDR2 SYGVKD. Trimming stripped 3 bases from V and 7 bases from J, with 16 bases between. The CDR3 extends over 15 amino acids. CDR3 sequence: CAISDTEPSKNEQFF. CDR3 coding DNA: TGTGCCATCAGTGACACCGAGCCAAGTAAGAATGAGCAGTTCTTC.

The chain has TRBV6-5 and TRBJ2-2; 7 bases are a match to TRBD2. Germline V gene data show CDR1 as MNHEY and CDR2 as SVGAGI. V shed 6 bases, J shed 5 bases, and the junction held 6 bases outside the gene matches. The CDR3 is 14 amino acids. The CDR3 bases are TGTGCCAGCAGGGGGAACGGGGGGACCGGGGAGCTGTTTTTT. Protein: CASRGNGGTGELFF.

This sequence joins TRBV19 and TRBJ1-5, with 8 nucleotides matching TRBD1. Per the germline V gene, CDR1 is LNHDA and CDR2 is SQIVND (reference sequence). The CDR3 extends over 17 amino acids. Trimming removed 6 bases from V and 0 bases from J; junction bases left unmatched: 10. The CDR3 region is CASSPSHRGNSNQPQHF. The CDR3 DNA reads TGTGCCAGTAGCCCATCACACAGGGGGAATAGCAATCAGCCCCAGCATTTT.

CDR3 nucleotide sequence: TGTGCCAGCAGTTTATCGGCAGGGGGCAACACAGATACGCAGTATTTT. Translated: CASSLSAGGNTDTQYF. The chain uses TRBV27 and TRBJ2-3; 8 bases agree with TRBD1. CDR1 is MNHEY, CDR2 SMNVEV, per germline (reference sequence). With 0 bases clipped from V and 2 bases from J, the junction kept 4 bases outside the gene matches. The CDR3 is made up of 16 amino acids.

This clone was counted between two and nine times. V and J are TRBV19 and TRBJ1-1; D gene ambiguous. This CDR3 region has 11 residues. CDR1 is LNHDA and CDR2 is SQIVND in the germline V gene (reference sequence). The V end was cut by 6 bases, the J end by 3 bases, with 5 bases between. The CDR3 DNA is TGTGCCAGTAGCCATTACACTGAAGCTTTCTTT. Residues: CASSHYTEAFF.

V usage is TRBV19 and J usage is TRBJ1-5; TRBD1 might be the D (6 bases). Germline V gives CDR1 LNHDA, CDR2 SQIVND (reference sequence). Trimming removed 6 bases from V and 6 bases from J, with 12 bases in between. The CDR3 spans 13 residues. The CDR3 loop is CASRTGGGQPQHF. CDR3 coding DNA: TGTGCCAGTAGGACAGGTGGAGGTCAGCCCCAGCATTTT.

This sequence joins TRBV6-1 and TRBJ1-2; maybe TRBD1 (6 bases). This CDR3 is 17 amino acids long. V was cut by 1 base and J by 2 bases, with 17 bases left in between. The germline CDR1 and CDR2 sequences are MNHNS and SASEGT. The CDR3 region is CASSEVPGRGTNYGYTF. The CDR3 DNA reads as TGTGCCAGCAGTGAAGTCCCCGGTCGAGGGACAAACTATGGCTACACCTTC.

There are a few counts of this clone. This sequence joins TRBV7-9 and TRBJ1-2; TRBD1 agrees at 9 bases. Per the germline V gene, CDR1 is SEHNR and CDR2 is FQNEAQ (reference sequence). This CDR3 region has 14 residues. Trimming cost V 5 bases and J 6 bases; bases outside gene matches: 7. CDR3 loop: CASSQVDRGHGYTF. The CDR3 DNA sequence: TGTGCCAGCAGCCAAGTGGACAGGGGACATGGCTACACCTTC.

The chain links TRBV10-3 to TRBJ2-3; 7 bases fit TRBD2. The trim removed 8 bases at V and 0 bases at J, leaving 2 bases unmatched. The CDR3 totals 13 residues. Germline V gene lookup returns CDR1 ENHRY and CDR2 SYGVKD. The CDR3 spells CAIAGESTDTQYF. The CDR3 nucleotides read TGTGCCATCGCGGGAGAAAGCACAGATACGCAGTATTTT.

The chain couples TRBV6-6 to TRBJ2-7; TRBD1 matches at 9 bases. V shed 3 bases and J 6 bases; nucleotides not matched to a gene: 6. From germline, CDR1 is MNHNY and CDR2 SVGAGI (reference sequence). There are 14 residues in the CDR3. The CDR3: CASSYSGQGREQYF. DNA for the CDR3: TGTGCCAGCAGTTATTCAGGACAGGGGCGCGAGCAGTACTTC.